The T cell receptor beta chain described here comes from a study of shared clonotypes between healthy human individuals. Study results and limitations: Across a handful of donors, naive CD4 shared about 5%, naive CD8 3% to 3.5%, memory CD4 more than 2%, memory CD8 under 0.5%. Generation probabilities of non-shared clonotypes were lower (relative to those shared by all four donors).

Libraries were prepared by immunoSEQ multiplex PCR; TCRdb keeps only in-frame clonotypes and omits some of them. The sample includes some 1.4 million clones, around 97% of them seen just once. For this clone: Its antigen is as yet unknown.

Germline V gives CDR1 MDHEN, CDR2 SYDVKM. The V and J ends lost 3 bases and 6 bases respectively, with 21 bases between them. CDR3 length: 17 residues. The source of this sequence is a man aged 25-45 years in good health. Sequencing was performed on naive CD4+ T cells sorted from blood. Subset denoted: CD45RA+ positively selected. This chain uses TRBV28 with TRBJ2-1; maybe TRBD1 (5 bases). The CDR3 DNA reads TGTGCCAGCAGTTTCCCCAAGGGGATTCGGGCGTCCAATGAGCAGTTCTTC. This gives the protein CASSFPKGIRASNEQFF.